The 14 T cell receptor beta chains in this list originate from one sample, sequenced in a study of T cells in Graves' hyperthyroidism and ophthalmopathy. The TCR beta CDR3 regions underwent amplification using RNA transcripts as the source. Researchers ran a first-round RT-PCR on the TCR CDR3 using the HTBI primer set. TCRdb re-called the multiplex PCR reads through MiXCR, storing one row per CDR3 protein. The table shows around 390,000 distinct CDR3 sequences, with 13% to 15% occurring only once. The sequenced material came from blood. These TCRs come from a woman younger than 45 with Graves' ophthalmopathy.

The chain employs TRBV19 and TRBJ2-1, with TRBD2 identical over 12 bases. The junction had 6 bases not matched to a gene; V was cut back by 7 bases and J by 2 bases. Germline CDR1 is LNHDA and CDR2 is SQIVND (reference sequence). The CDR3 is 16 residues long. Here the CDR3 reads CASTHRLAGAYNEQFF. CDR3 DNA: TGTGCCAGTACCCACCGACTAGCGGGGGCCTACAATGAGCAGTTCTTC.

This clonotype was counted at least ten times. This chain uses TRBV12-3 or TRBV12-4 with TRBJ2-1, with D perhaps matching TRBD2 (6 bases). The CDR3 runs to 16 residues. V shed 3 bases and J shed 5 bases, with 17 bases lying between them. Written as DNA, the CDR3 is TGTGCCAGCAGTTTGGCGGGGCCAACCTATAACAATGAGCAGTTCTTC. Amino acids: CASSLAGPTYNNEQFF.

The chain joins TRBV14 to TRBJ1-2; 11 bases line up with TRBD1. Germline V gives CDR1 SGHDN, CDR2 FVKESK. The CDR3 is 15 residues long. V dropped 5 bases and J dropped 6; count of bases not matched to a gene: 8. The CDR3 sequence is CASSRWGQGDHGYTF. In DNA form, the CDR3 reads TGTGCCAGCAGCAGGTGGGGACAGGGGGATCATGGCTACACCTTC.

The sample holds many counts of this clonotype. The rearrangement uses TRBV30 and TRBJ2-7; 8 bases fit TRBD1. This CDR3 has 13 amino acids. Germline V gene sequence: CDR1 GTSNPN, CDR2 SVGIG (reference sequence). V trimming: 3 bases; J trimming: 6 bases; junction bases outside the gene matches: 7. CDR3 residues: CAWRWTGLGEQYF. The CDR3, as DNA: TGTGCCTGGAGATGGACAGGGTTAGGCGAGCAGTACTTC. Full variable domain (outside the CDR3, taken from reference TRBV30 and TRBJ2-7): SQTIHQWPATLVQPVGSPLSLECTVEGTSNPNLYWYRQAAGRGLQLLFYSVGIGQISSEVPQNLSASRPQDRQFILSSKKLLLSDSGFYLCAWRWTGLGEQYFGPGTRLTVT.

Remarks on this clonotype: A single base separates this from a much larger clone, so it may be a read error. The J gene is TRBJ2-1, the V gene TRBV29-1; possibly TRBD2 for D (6 bases). Germline V gene sequence: CDR1 SQVTM, CDR2 ANQGSEA. CDR3 length: 11 amino acids. V was clipped by 3 bases and J by 7 bases, with 7 bases between them. CDR3 sequence: CSVDRGNEQFF. The CDR3 nucleotides read TGCAGCGTTGATCGGGGGAATGAGCAGTTCTTC.

This clonotype was counted many times. The genes are TRBV5-1 and TRBJ2-3, with unresolved D. Trimming shortened V by 1 base and J by 2 bases, and 14 bases separated the two germline ends. Germline V gene sequence: CDR1 SGHRS, CDR2 YFSETQ. The CDR3 is 16 amino acids. This CDR3 reads CASSLQGLNPTDTQYF. DNA of the CDR3: TGCGCCAGCAGCTTGCAAGGCCTAAATCCCACAGATACGCAGTATTTT.

Many counts were recorded for this clonotype. CDR3 nucleotides: TGTGCCAGCTCACCATACAGGGAACCTTCTTTATCCCAAGAGACCCAGTACTTC. It translates to CASSPYREPSLSQETQYF. This chain joins TRBV18 and TRBJ2-5; the D gene is possibly TRBD1 (6 bases). Germline values: CDR1 KGHSH, CDR2 LQKENI. Trimming pared 2 bases from V and 1 base from J, leaving 20 bases between. The CDR3 covers 18 residues.

This clonotype was observed at least ten times. The chain is built from TRBV3-1 and TRBJ1-3; D is ambiguous. Looked up from germline, CDR1 is LGHDT and CDR2 is YNNKEL (reference sequence). The CDR3 spans 14 residues. V gave up 4 bases and J gave up 4 bases, with 11 bases separating them. The DNA of the CDR3 is TGTGCCAGCAGCCCCCCCCTGGTGGGAAACACCATATATTTT. Translation: CASSPPLVGNTIYF.

Ten or more counts support this clonotype. The chain carries TRBV2 and TRBJ2-1, with D hard to call. The CDR3 contains 11 residues. Between the trimmed V and J ends, which lost 7 bases and 15 bases, there was a span of 16 bases. CDR1 is SNHLY and CDR2 is FYNNEI in the germline V gene. In DNA, the CDR3 is TGTGCCAGCATCTCGACCGTCGTAGGGTTCTTC. Protein: CASISTVVGFF. Looking up the rest from reference TRBV2 and TRBJ2-1 gives the full variable domain: EPEVTQTPSHQVTQMGQEVILRCVPISNHLYFYWYRQILGQKVEFLVSFYNNEISEKSEIFDDQFSVERPDGSNFTLKIRSTKLEDSAMYFCASISTVVGFFGPGTRLTVL.

The V gene is TRBV19, the J gene TRBJ2-3, with 10 positions matching TRBD1. The length of the CDR3 is 17 residues. Germline trimming cut 3 bases from V and 2 bases from J; bases unmatched to any gene: 8. Germline V gene sequence: CDR1 LNHDA, CDR2 SQIVND (reference sequence). CDR3 nucleotide sequence: TGTGCCAGTAGTATTCGGCCTGACAGGGGGCCCACAGATACGCAGTATTTT. This gives the protein CASSIRPDRGPTDTQYF.

This clonotype was found many times. The CDR3 sequence: CASSLRGGTDTQYF. DNA of the CDR3: TGTGCCAGCAGCCTACGGGGGGGCACAGATACGCAGTATTTT. This rearrangement joins TRBV7-3 to TRBJ2-3, with TRBD2 matching 7 bases. Germline values: CDR1 SGHTA, CDR2 FQGTGA. V lost 5 bases, J lost 1 base, and 3 bases stayed unmatched. This CDR3 comprises 14 residues.

The table lists this clonotype with a few counts. The chain has TRBV6-1 and TRBJ1-3; TRBD1 matches at 10 bases. This CDR3 has 15 residues. V was clipped by 6 bases and J by 6 bases; unmatched bases: 8. Germline assignment: CDR1 MNHNS and CDR2 SASEGT. CDR3 sequence: CASSPGTGAVNTIYF. The CDR3, as DNA: TGTGCCAGCAGCCCAGGGACAGGGGCGGTAAACACCATATATTTT.

In its sample, this clonotype was seen many times. The V call is TRBV29-1, the J call TRBJ1-1; 10 nucleotides agree with TRBD1. Germline V CDR1 and CDR2: SQVTM, ANQGSEA. The CDR3 loop spans 15 amino acids. Trimming cost V 5 bases and J 1 base; bases outside gene matches: 7. The CDR3 is CSVHTGTGANTEAFF. The CDR3 DNA follows: TGCAGCGTTCATACCGGGACAGGGGCGAACACTGAAGCTTTCTTT.

This chain connects TRBV4-2 to TRBJ2-1; D is ambiguous. In germline, CDR1 is LGHNA, CDR2 YNFKEQ. The CDR3 totals 14 residues. Trimming pared 0 bases from V and 6 bases from J, leaving 9 bases between. The CDR3 here is CASSQELAGNEQFF. In DNA form, the CDR3 reads TGTGCCAGCAGCCAAGAGTTAGCTGGCAATGAGCAGTTCTTC.